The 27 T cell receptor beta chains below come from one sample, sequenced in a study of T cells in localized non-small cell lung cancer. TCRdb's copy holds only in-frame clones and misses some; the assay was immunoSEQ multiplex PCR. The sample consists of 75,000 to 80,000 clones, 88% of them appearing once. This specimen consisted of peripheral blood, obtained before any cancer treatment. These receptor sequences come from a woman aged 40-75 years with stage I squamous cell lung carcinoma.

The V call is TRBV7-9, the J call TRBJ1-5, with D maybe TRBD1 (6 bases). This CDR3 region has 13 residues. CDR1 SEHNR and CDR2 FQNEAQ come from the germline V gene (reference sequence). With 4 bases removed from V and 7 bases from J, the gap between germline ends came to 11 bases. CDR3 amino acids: CASSSGGSQPQHF. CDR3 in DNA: TGTGCCAGCAGCTCGGGGGGCTCCCAGCCCCAGCATTTT.

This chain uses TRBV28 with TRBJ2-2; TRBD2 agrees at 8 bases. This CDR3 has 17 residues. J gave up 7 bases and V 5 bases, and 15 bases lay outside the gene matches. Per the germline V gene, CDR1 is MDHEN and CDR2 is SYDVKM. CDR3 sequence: CASSPPPGGAADGELFF. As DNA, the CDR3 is TGTGCCAGCAGTCCCCCCCCCGGGGGGGCTGCCGACGGGGAGCTGTTTTTT.

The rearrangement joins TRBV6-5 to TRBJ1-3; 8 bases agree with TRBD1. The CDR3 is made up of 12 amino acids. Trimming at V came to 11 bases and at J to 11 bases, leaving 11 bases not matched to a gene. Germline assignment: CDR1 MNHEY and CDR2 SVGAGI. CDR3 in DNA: TGTGCCGCACGTGGGGGGACAGGTTCCATATATTTT. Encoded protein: CAARGGTGSIYF.

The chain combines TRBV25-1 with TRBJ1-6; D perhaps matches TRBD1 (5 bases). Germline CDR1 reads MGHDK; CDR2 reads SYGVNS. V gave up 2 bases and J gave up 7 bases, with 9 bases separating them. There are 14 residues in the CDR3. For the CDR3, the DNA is TGTGCCAGCAGTGAAATTGGACACAATTCACCCCTCCACTTT. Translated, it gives CASSEIGHNSPLHF.

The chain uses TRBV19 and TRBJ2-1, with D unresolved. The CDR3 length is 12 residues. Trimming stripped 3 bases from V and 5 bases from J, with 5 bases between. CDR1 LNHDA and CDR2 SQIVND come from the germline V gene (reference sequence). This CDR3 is CASSIRHNEQFF. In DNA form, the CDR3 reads TGTGCCAGTAGTATCCGACACAATGAGCAGTTCTTC.

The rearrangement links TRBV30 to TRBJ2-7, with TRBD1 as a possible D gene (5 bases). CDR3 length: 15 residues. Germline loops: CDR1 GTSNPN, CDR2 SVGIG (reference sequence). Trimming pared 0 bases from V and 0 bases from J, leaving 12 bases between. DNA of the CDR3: TGTGCCTGGAGTGTAGGGGCGGTGAGCTCCTACGAGCAGTACTTC. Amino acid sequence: CAWSVGAVSSYEQYF.

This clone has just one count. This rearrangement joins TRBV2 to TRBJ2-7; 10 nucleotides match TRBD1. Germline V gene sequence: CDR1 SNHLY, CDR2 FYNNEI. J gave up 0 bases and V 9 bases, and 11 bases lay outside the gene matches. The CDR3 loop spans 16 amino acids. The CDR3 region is CASSGTGVLISYEQYF. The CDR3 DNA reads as TGTGCCAGTTCCGGGACAGGGGTCCTCATCTCCTACGAGCAGTACTTC.

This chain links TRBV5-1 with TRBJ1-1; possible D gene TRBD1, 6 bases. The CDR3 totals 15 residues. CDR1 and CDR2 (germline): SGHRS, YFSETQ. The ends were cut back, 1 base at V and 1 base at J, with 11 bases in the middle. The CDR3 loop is CASSLSNRANTEAFF. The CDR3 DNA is TGCGCCAGCAGCTTGTCTAACAGGGCGAACACTGAAGCTTTCTTT.

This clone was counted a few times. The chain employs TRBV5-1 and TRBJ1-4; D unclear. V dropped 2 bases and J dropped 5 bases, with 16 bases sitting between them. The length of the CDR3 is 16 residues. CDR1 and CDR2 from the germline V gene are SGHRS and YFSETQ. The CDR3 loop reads CASSLFASGGNEKLFF. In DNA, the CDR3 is TGCGCCAGCAGCTTATTCGCATCGGGCGGGAATGAAAAACTGTTTTTT.

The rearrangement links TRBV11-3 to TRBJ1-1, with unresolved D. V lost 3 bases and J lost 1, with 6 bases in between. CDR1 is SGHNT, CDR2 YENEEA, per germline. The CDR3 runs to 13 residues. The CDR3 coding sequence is TGTGCCAGCAGCTTTACCGGGAACACTGAAGCTTTCTTT. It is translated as CASSFTGNTEAFF.

The DNA for the CDR3 is TGTGCCAGCAGTGAACCAGGGACTAGCGGGGGAGACAATGAGCAGTTCTTC. Protein product: CASSEPGTSGGDNEQFF. V and J are TRBV25-1 and TRBJ2-1; 14 positions match TRBD2. The trim removed 2 bases at V and 5 bases at J, leaving 5 bases unmatched. The germline V gene encodes CDR1 MGHDK and CDR2 SYGVNS. This CDR3 spans 17 amino acids.

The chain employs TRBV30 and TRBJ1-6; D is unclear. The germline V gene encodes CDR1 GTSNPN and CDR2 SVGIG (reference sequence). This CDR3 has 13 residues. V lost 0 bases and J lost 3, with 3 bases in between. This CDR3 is CAWSVGYNSPLHF. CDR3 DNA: TGTGCCTGGAGTGTGGGCTATAATTCACCCCTCCACTTT.

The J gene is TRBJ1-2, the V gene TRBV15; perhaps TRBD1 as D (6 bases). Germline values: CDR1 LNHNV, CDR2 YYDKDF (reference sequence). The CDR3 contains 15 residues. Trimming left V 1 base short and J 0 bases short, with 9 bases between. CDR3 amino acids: CATSRAGQTNYGYTF. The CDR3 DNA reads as TGTGCCACCAGCAGAGCTGGACAGACTAACTATGGCTACACCTTC.

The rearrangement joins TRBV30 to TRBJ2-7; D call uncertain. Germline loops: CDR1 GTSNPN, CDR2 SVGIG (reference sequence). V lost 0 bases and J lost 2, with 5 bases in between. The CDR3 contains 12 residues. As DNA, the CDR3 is TGTGCCTGGAGTGTACTAACCTACGAGCAGTACTTC. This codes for CAWSVLTYEQYF.

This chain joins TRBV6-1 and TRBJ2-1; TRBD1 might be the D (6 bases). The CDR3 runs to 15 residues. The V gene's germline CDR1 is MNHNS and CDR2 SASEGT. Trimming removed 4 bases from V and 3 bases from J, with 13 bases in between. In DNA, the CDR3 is TGTGCCAGCAGTGGTCAGGACAGACGCTACAATGAGCAGTTCTTC. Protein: CASSGQDRRYNEQFF.

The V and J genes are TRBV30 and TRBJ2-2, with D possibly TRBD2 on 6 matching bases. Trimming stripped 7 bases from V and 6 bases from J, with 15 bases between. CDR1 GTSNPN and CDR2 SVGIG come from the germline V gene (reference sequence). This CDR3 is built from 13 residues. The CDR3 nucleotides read TGTGCCTCGACTAGAAGGTGGGCCGGGGAGCTGTTTTTT. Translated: CASTRRWAGELFF.

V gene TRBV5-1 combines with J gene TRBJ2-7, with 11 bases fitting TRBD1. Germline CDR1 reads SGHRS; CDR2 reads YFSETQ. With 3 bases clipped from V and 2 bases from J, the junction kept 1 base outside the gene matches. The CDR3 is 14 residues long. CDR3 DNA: TGCGCCAGCAGCTGGGGACAGGGGGCCTACGAGCAGTACTTC. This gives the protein CASSWGQGAYEQYF. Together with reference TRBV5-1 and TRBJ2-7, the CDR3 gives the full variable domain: KAGVTQTPRYLIKTRGQQVTLSCSPISGHRSVSWYQQTPGQGLQFLFEYFSETQRNKGNFPGRFSGRQFSNSRSEMNVSTLELGDSALYLCASSWGQGAYEQYFGPGTRLTVT.

CDR3 amino acids: CSVAANGYTF. CDR3 coding DNA: TGCAGCGTTGCAGCCAATGGCTACACCTTC. The chain links TRBV29-1 to TRBJ1-2; D ambiguous. This CDR3 contains 10 residues. Germline V gives CDR1 SQVTM, CDR2 ANQGSEA. V lost 4 bases to trimming and J lost 6 bases, with 6 bases between them.

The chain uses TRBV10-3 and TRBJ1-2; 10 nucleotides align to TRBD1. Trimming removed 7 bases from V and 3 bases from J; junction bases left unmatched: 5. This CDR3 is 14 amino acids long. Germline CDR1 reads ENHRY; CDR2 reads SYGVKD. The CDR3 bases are TGTGCCATCACCCAGACAGGGGGCGACTATGGCTACACCTTC. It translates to CAITQTGGDYGYTF.

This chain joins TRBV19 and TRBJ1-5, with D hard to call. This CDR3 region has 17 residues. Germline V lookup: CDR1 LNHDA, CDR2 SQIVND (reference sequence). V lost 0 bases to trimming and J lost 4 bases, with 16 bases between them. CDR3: CASSIDTWDKANQPQHF. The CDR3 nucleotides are TGTGCCAGTAGTATAGATACTTGGGATAAGGCAAATCAGCCCCAGCATTTT.

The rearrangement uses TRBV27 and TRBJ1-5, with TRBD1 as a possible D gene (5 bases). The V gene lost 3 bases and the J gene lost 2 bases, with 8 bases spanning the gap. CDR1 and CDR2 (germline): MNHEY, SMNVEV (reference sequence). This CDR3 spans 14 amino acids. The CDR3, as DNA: TGTGCCAGCAGTTTGGGGACGGGCAATCAGCCCCAGCATTTT. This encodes CASSLGTGNQPQHF.

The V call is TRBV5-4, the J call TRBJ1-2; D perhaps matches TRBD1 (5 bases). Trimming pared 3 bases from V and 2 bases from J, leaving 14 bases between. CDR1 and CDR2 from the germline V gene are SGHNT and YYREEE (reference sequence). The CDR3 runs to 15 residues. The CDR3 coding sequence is TGTGCCAGCAGCTACCGAGGTGGGGGGAACTATGGCTACACCTTC. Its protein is CASSYRGGGNYGYTF.

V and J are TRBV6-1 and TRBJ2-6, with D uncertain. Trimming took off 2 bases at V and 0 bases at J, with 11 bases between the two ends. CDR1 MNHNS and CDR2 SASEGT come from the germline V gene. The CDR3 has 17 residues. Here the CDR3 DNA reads TGTGCCAGCAGTGAACCGGACGGATACTCTGGGGCCAACGTCCTGACTTTC. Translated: CASSEPDGYSGANVLTF.

CDR3 in amino acids: CASKRNENSPLHF. The DNA for the CDR3 is TGTGCCAGCAAGCGTAACGAGAATTCACCCCTCCACTTT. The gene calls are TRBV2 and TRBJ1-6; no reliable D call. The CDR3 contains 13 residues. V was pared by 7 bases and J by 7 bases, with 11 bases between. Germline CDR1 is SNHLY and CDR2 is FYNNEI.

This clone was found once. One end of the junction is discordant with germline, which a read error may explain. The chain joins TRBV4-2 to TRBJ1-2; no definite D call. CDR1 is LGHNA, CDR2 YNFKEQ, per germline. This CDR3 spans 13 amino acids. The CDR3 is CASSQVSKAQFSF. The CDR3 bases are TGTGCCAGCAGCCAAGTTTCCAAGGCCCAGTTCTCCTTC.

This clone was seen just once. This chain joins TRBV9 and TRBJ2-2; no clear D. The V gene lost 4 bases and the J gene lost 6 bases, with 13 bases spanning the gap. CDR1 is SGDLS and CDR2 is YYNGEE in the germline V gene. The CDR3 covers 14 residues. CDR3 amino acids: CASSQSPSPGELFF. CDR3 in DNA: TGTGCCAGCAGCCAATCCCCGTCCCCCGGGGAGCTGTTTTTT.

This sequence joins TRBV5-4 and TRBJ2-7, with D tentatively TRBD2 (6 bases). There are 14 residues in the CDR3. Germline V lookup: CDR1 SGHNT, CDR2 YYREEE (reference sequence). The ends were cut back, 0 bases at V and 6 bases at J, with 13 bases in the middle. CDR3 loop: CASSLVEGRGEQYF. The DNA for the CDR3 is TGTGCCAGCAGCTTGGTGGAGGGAAGGGGCGAGCAGTACTTC.